This record covers a single T cell receptor beta chain. This entry is derived from a study of T cell changes during pregnancy in multiple sclerosis. Produced via immunoSEQ multiplex PCR; TCRdb's table is partial and in-frame only. In the table there are approximately 37,000 clones, 89% of which are singletons. The CDR3 sequence is 15 residues long. The V gene's germline CDR1 is SGHRS and CDR2 YFSETQ. Trimming took 3 bases from V and 6 from J, leaving 18 bases between them. This clonotype was sampled from a female donor with multiple sclerosis, enrolled in a pregnancy study. The material sequenced was CD4+ T cells from peripheral blood mononuclear cells, taken in the first trimester of pregnancy. The rearrangement joins TRBV5-1 to TRBJ1-1; D unresolved. In nucleotides, the CDR3 is TGCGCCAGCAGCTACGGAGGGCAGACCAAAGCTGAAGCTTTCTTT. Amino acids: CASSYGGQTKAEAFF.